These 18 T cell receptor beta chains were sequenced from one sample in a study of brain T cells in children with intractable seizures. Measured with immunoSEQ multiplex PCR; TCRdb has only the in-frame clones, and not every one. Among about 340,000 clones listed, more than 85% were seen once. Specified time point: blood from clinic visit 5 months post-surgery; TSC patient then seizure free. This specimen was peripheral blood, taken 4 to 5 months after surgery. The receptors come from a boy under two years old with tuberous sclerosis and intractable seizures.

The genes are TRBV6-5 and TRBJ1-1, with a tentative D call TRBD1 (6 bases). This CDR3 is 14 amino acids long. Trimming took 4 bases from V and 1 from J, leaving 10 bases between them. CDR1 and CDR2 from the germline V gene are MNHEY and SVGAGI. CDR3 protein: CASSSTDRNTEAFF. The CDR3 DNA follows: TGTGCCAGCAGTTCCACGGACAGGAACACTGAAGCTTTCTTT.

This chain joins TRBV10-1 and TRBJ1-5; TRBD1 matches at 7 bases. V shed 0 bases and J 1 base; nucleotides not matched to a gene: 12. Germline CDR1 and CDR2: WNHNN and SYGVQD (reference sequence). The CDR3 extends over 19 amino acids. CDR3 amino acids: CASSESDWDSPRSNQPQHF. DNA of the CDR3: TGCGCCAGCAGTGAGTCGGACTGGGACAGCCCGAGAAGCAATCAGCCCCAGCATTTT.

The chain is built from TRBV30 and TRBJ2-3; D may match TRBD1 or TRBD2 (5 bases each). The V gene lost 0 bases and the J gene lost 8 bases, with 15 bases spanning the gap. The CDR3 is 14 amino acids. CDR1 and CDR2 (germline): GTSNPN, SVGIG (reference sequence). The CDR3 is CAWSVPRGRGTQYF. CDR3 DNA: TGTGCCTGGAGTGTACCTAGGGGCCGGGGTACGCAGTATTTT.

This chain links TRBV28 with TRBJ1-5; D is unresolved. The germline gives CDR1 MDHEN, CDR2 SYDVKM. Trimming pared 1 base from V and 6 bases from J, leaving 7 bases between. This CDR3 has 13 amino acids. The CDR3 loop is CASSLLGIQPQHF. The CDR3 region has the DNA TGTGCCAGCAGTTTATTAGGGATTCAGCCCCAGCATTTT.

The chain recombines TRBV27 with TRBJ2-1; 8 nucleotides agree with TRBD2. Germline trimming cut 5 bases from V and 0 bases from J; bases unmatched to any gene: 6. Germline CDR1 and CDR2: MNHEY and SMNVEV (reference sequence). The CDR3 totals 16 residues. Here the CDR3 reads CASSPSGTSSYNEQFF. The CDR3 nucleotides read TGTGCCAGCAGTCCATCCGGGACTAGCTCCTACAATGAGCAGTTCTTC.

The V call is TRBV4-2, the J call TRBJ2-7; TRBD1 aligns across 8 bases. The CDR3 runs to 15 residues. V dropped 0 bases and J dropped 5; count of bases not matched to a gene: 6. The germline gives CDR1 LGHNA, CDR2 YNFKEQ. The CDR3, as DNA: TGTGCCAGCAGCCAAGAGGCGACAGGGGTAAACGAGCAGTACTTC. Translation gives CASSQEATGVNEQYF.

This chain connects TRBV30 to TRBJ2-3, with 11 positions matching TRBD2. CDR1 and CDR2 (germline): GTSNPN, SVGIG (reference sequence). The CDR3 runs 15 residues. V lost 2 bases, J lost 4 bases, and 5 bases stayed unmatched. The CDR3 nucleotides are TGTGCCTGGAGTTTGACTAGCGGGACAGCAGATACGCAGTATTTT. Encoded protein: CAWSLTSGTADTQYF. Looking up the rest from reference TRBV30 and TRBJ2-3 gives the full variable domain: SQTIHQWPATLVQPVGSPLSLECTVEGTSNPNLYWYRQAAGRGLQLLFYSVGIGQISSEVPQNLSASRPQDRQFILSSKKLLLSDSGFYLCAWSLTSGTADTQYFGPGTRLTVL.

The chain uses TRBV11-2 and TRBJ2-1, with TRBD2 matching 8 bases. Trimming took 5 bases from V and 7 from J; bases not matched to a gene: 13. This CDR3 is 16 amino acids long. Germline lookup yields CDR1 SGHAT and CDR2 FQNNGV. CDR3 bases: TGTGCCAGCAGCCGGACCCCCAGCGGGAGTCAGAATGAGCAGTTCTTC. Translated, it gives CASSRTPSGSQNEQFF.

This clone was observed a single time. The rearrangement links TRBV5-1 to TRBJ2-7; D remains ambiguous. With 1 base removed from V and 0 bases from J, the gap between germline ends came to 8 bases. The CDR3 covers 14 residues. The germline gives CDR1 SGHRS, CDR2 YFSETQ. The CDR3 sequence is CASSLTAHSYEQYF. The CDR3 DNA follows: TGCGCCAGCAGCTTGACGGCACACTCCTACGAGCAGTACTTC.

CDR3 bases: TGTGCCAGCAGTTTCCCGGGGGGTAACTATGGCTACACCTTC. It yields the protein CASSFPGGNYGYTF. The chain recombines TRBV5-6 with TRBJ1-2, with a possible D match to TRBD1 (5 bases). The germline CDR1 and CDR2 sequences are SGHDT and YYEEEE. Deletions cut 5 bases from V and 1 base from J, with 12 bases between. This CDR3 is 14 amino acids long.

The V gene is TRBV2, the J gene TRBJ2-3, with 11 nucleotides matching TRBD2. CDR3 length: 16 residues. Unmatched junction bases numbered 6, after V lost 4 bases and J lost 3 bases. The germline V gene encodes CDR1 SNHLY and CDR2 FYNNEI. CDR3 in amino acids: CASSAPRTSGTDTQYF. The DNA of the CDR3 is TGTGCCAGCAGTGCCCCCCGGACTAGCGGGACAGATACGCAGTATTTT.

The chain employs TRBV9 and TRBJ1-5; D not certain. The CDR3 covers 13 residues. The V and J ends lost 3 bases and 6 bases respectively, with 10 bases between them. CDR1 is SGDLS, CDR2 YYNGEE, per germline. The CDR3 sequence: CASSGEGSQPQHF. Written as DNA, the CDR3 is TGTGCCAGCAGCGGGGAGGGAAGTCAGCCCCAGCATTTT.

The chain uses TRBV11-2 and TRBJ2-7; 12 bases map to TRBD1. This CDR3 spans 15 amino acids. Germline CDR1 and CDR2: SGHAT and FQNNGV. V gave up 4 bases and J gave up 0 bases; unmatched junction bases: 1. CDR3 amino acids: CASSSGQGASYEQYF. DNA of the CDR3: TGTGCCAGCAGCTCGGGACAGGGGGCCTCCTACGAGCAGTACTTC.

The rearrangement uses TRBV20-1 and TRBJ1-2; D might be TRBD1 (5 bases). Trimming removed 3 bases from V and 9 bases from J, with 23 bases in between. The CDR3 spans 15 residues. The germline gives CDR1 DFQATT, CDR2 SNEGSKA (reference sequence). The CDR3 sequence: CSASGGEVGQGRYTF. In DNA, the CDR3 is TGCAGTGCTAGTGGCGGTGAGGTGGGTCAGGGACGCTACACCTTC.

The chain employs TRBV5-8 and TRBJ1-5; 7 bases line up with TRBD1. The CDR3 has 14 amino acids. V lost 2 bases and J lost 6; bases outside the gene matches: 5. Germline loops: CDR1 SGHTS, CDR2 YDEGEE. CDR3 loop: CASSFGEGAQPQHF. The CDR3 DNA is TGTGCCAGCAGCTTTGGGGAGGGGGCTCAGCCCCAGCATTTT.

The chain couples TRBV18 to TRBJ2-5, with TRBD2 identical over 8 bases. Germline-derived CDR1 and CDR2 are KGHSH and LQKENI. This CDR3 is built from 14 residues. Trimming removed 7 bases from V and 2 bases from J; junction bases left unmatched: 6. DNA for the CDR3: TGTGCCAGCTTACAACGCGGGGGGCAAGAGACCCAGTACTTC. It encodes CASLQRGGQETQYF.

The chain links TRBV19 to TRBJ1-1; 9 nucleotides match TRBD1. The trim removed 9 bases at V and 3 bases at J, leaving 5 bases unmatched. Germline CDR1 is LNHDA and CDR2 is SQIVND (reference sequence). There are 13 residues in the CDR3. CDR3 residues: CASGQGRDTEAFF. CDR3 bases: TGTGCCAGCGGACAGGGGAGGGACACTGAAGCTTTCTTT. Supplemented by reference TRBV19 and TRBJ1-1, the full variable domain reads DGGITQSPKYLFRKEGQNVTLSCEQNLNHDAMYWYRQDPGQGLRLIYYSQIVNDFQKGDIAEGYSVSREKKESFPLTVTSAQKNPTAFYLCASGQGRDTEAFFGQGTRLTVV.

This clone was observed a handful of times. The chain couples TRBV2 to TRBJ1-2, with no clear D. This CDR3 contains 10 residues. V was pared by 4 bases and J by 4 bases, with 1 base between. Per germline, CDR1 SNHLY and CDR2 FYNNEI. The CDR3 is CASSGYGYTF. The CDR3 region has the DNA TGTGCCAGCAGTGGCTATGGCTACACCTTC.